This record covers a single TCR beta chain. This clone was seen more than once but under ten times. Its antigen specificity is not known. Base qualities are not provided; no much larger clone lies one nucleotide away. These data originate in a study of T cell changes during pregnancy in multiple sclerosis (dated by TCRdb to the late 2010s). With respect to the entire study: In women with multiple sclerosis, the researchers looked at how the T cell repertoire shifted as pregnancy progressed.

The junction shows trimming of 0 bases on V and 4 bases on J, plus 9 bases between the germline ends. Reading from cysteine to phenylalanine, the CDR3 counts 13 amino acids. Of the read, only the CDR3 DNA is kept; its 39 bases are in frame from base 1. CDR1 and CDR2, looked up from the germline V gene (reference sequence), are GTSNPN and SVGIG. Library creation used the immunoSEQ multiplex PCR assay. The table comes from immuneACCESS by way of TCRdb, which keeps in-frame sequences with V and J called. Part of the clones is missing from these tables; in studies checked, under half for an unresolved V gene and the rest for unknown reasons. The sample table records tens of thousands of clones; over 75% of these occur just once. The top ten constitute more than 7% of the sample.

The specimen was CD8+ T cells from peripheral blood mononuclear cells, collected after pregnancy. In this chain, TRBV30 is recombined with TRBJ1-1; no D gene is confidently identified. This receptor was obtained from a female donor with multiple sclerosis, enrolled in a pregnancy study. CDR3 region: CAWSVTDLTEAFF. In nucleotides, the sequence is TGTGCCTGGAGTGTAACAGATCTCACTGAAGCTTTCTTT.